This entry is about one T cell receptor beta chain. The sample originates from a study of cytomegalovirus exposure and HLA in healthy donors. With 60 Vbeta and 13 Jbeta primers, the PCR was carried out. The data were produced by immunoSEQ multiplex PCR, yet TCRdb's version contains in-frame clones alone and is incomplete. The table for this sample gives roughly 190,000 clones. V lost 1 base and J lost 4; bases outside the gene matches: 4. The germline CDR1 and CDR2 sequences are SGHRS and YFSETQ. This CDR3 region has 14 residues. This sequence was found in a woman under 30 in good health and CMV-seropositive. The sequenced material came from PBMCs. The chain combines TRBV5-1 with TRBJ1-1, with TRBD1 identical over 7 bases. As DNA, the CDR3 is TGCGCCAGCAGCTTGCAGGGGGAAGGCACTGAAGCTTTCTTT. Amino acid sequence: CASSLQGEGTEAFF.